This T cell receptor (beta chain) comes out of a study of liver allograft versus peripheral blood T cells. Study-level information: Transplanted livers and recipients' peripheral blood had their T cell receptor repertoires compared.

TCRdb used MiXCR to reprocess the reads, holding one entry per CDR3 protein. The sample holds approximately 9,000 distinct CDR3 sequences, around 19% seen once. Trimming took 0 bases from V and 12 from J, leaving 3 bases between them. The CDR3 is 9 residues long. Germline values: CDR1 SGDLS, CDR2 YYNGEE. Study observations and caveats: Reports indicated that T cell receptor repertoires inside liver allografts differed from those in peripheral blood.

Only a few counts were recorded for this clonotype. The target antigen is unknown. The receptor was isolated from a human patient who had a liver transplant. Part of the T cells may come from the graft donor. This chain uses TRBV9 with TRBJ1-2; the D is unclear. CDR3 in amino acids: CASSVGDTF. DNA of the CDR3: TGTGCCAGCAGCGTAGGGGACACCTTC.